The 16 T cell receptor beta chains in this list originate from one sample, sequenced in a study of T cells expressing NK-cell markers. Using the 5' RACE reads, TCRdb records one entry per CDR3 protein without DNA. Its table lists around 100,000 distinct CDR3 sequences. The sample consisted of blood T cells: a sorted CD56 or NKG2C T cell subset, CD4+ or CD8+ T cells, or bulk PBMC T cells (not recorded which). The origin of the receptors is a woman aged 18 to 75 in good health.

The V gene is TRBV5-1, the J gene TRBJ1-1. The CDR3 has 13 residues. Germline values: CDR1 SGHRS, CDR2 YFSETQ. Here the CDR3 reads CASSFVENTEAFF.

The chain is built from TRBV20-1 and TRBJ2-7; with no DNA, the TCRdb D assignment of TRBD1 cannot be verified. CDR1 and CDR2 from the germline V gene are DFQATT and SNEGSKA (reference sequence). The CDR3 is 15 amino acids. This chain's CDR3 is CSALGAPHRSYEQYF.

The V and J genes are TRBV27 and TRBJ2-5; TCRdb picks TRBD1, but there is no DNA to check that call. This CDR3 has 15 residues. From germline, CDR1 is MNHEY and CDR2 SMNVEV (reference sequence). The CDR3 sequence is CASSWVGRGQETQYF.

The CDR3 loop is CASSPGKGQTEAFF. The rearrangement joins TRBV28 to TRBJ1-1; there is no DNA to check the TCRdb D call of TRBD1. The CDR3 runs to 14 residues. CDR1 and CDR2 from the germline V gene are MDHEN and SYDVKM.

The chain has TRBV12-3 or TRBV12-4 and TRBJ2-5; TCRdb's assignment of TRBD2 cannot be checked, as there is no DNA. This CDR3 has 15 residues. The CDR3 protein is CASSLEGTLQETQYF.

The V gene is TRBV2, the J gene TRBJ2-7; TCRdb designates TRBD1, a call that cannot be tested without DNA. Germline V gives CDR1 SNHLY, CDR2 FYNNEI. CDR3 length: 15 residues. CDR3 in amino acids: CASSDPRLHPYEQYF.

The chain uses TRBV30 and TRBJ2-3; with no DNA, the TCRdb D assignment of TRBD2 cannot be verified. The CDR3 extends over 14 amino acids. The germline V gene has CDR1 GTSNPN and CDR2 SVGIG (reference sequence). The CDR3 sequence is CAWSRAGNTDTQYF.

The chain joins TRBV6-2 or TRBV6-3 to TRBJ2-7; TCRdb indicates TRBD2, and absent DNA this call remains unverified. The CDR3 extends over 13 amino acids. Germline-derived CDR1 and CDR2 are MNHEY and SVGEGT. CDR3 amino acids: CASSYGNTLKQYF.

The V gene is TRBV12-3 or TRBV12-4, the J gene TRBJ1-5. The CDR3 length is 13 residues. CDR3 residues: CASSFGNNQPQHF.

The rearrangement links TRBV28 to TRBJ2-7; without DNA, the TCRdb call of TRBD1 cannot be checked. CDR3 size: 17 residues. In germline, CDR1 is MDHEN, CDR2 SYDVKM. Here the CDR3 reads CASNNRGQGARPYEQYF.

CDR3 amino acids: CASIGHNEQFF. This rearrangement joins TRBV6-6 to TRBJ2-1. The CDR3 is made up of 11 amino acids. CDR1 is MNHNY, CDR2 SVGAGI, per germline (reference sequence).

The chain joins TRBV10-2 to TRBJ2-2; the D call from TCRdb, TRBD1, cannot be confirmed without DNA. This CDR3 has 13 amino acids. The germline V gene encodes CDR1 WSHSY and CDR2 SAAADI. The CDR3 loop reads CASGGRNTGELFF.

The chain is built from TRBV5-4 and TRBJ1-2; TCRdb proposes TRBD1, but this gene call is untestable without DNA. CDR1 is SGHNT, CDR2 YYREEE, per germline (reference sequence). The CDR3 consists of 12 residues. CDR3 protein: CASTPGGDGYTF.

The chain is built from TRBV30 and TRBJ1-5; as DNA is missing, the TRBD1 call by TCRdb cannot be tested. Germline assignment: CDR1 GTSNPN and CDR2 SVGIG (reference sequence). The CDR3 contains 16 residues. CDR3 in amino acids: CAWSLLGTVSDQPQHF. Full variable domain (missing parts from reference TRBV30 and TRBJ1-5): SQTIHQWPATLVQPVGSPLSLECTVEGTSNPNLYWYRQAAGRGLQLLFYSVGIGQISSEVPQNLSASRPQDRQFILSSKKLLLSDSGFYLCAWSLLGTVSDQPQHFGDGTRLSIL.

The rearrangement links TRBV28 to TRBJ2-7; TCRdb lists TRBD2, though no DNA is available to test this call. Looked up from germline, CDR1 is MDHEN and CDR2 is SYDVKM. The CDR3 is made up of 13 amino acids. The CDR3 region is CASSSGGGYEQYF.

V is TRBV29-1 and J is TRBJ1-1; the TRBD1 assignment by TCRdb is unverifiable without DNA. The CDR3 runs 12 residues. In germline, CDR1 is SQVTM, CDR2 ANQGSEA. This chain's CDR3 is CSVGPGDTEAFF.